A single T cell receptor (beta chain) is shown here with its context. Its antigen is as yet unknown. With 3 bases removed from V and 4 bases from J, the gap between germline ends came to 22 bases. CDR1 is MNHNY, CDR2 SVGAGI, per germline (reference sequence). The CDR3 loop spans 18 amino acids. The data belong to a study of T-cell memory formation after mild COVID-19. Study as a whole: The study found TCR clusters largely donor specific. Broader study findings: Certain responding clones were present in pre-infection memory, suggesting participation of cross-reactive memory.

TCRdb reprocessed the 5' RACE reads with MiXCR, giving one entry per CDR3 protein. The sample includes tens of thousands of distinct CDR3 sequences, around a quarter of them seen just once. Material: PBMCs or a T cell subset sorted from them (not recorded which). V usage is TRBV6-6 and J usage is TRBJ1-5; possible D gene TRBD1, 5 bases. The TCR sequence derives from a young man who had mild COVID-19 (a few samples of this study predate the infection). Cell type and time point are not known. The CDR3 spells CASSYSIEGPQDNQPQHF. The CDR3 nucleotides are TGTGCCAGCAGTTATTCAATCGAGGGGCCACAGGATAATCAGCCCCAGCATTTT.